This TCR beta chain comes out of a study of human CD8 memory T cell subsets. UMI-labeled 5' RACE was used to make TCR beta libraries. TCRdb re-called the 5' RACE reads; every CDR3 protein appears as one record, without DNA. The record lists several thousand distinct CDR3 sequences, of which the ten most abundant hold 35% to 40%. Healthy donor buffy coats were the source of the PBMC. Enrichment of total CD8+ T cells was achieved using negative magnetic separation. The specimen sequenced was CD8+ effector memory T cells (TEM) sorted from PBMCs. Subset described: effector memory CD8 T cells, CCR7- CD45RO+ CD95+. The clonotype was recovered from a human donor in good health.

This CDR3 reads CASSYSSQSSYEQYF. V gene TRBV6-6 combines with J gene TRBJ2-7. Germline V gives CDR1 MNHNY, CDR2 SVGAGI (reference sequence). The CDR3 totals 15 residues.